This T cell receptor beta chain was obtained from a study of shared clonotypes between healthy human individuals. Trimming took off 8 bases at V and 2 bases at J, with 17 bases between the two ends. CDR3 length: 15 amino acids. CDR1 is SGHAT and CDR2 is FQNNGV in the germline V gene. Produced via immunoSEQ multiplex PCR; TCRdb's table is partial and in-frame only. Among some 2.1 million clones, 85% to 95% were seen once, and the ten largest hold more than 0.1%. The clonotype was recovered from a young man in good health. The chain has TRBV11-2 and TRBJ2-3; tentative D call: TRBD2 (7 bases). The sequencing sample was made of naive CD4+ T cells sorted from blood. Subset reported: CD45RA+ positively selected. The CDR3 protein is CASLLGGGNTDTQYF. The CDR3 DNA reads as TGTGCCAGCCTTTTAGGGGGGGGGAACACAGATACGCAGTATTTT.